The rows below give T cell receptor beta chains drawn from one sample of a study of blood T cell repertoires in COVID-19. The data were produced by immunoSEQ multiplex PCR, yet TCRdb's version contains in-frame clones alone and is incomplete. The sample consists of about 240,000 clones, 82% of them appearing once. Sequencing was performed on peripheral blood. The source is a woman aged 70-85 years with acute or convalescent COVID-19. Each CDR3 is given with its conserved first and last residue. The order of the fields is D gene, V gene, clone size, J gene, CDR3 length, CDR3 DNA, CDR3 protein. The D gene is left open where the match is weak. Size tells how often a clone was seen (once, few, many) or the class of an expanded clone, and some rows leave it out.

D: TRBD2
V: TRBV3-1/TRBV3-2
size: NA
J: TRBJ2-3
length: 14
DNA: TGTGCCAGCAGCCTAGAGGGACTAGCGGGGGGGCCGTATTTT
CDR3: CASSLEGLAGGPYF

D: NA
V: TRBV19
size: NA
J: TRBJ1-1
length: 14
DNA: TGTGCCAGTAGTCTCGGGACTCCGAACACTGAAGCTTTCTTT
CDR3: CASSLGTPNTEAFF

D: NA
V: TRBV6-5
size: NA
J: TRBJ2-3
length: 14
DNA: TGTGCCAGCAGTTACCGGGACTCTCCTCAGGCGCAGTATTTT
CDR3: CASSYRDSPQAQYF

D: NA
V: TRBV19
size: NA
J: TRBJ2-7
length: 17
DNA: TGTGCCAGTAGTATAGTCTTTTCGGACAGAACCCCCTACGAGCAGTACTTC
CDR3: CASSIVFSDRTPYEQYF

D: NA
V: TRBV6-5
size: NA
J: TRBJ1-5
length: 15
DNA: TGTGCCAGCAGAATTAGACACCTAAGCAATCAGCCCCAGCATTTT
CDR3: CASRIRHLSNQPQHF

D: TRBD1
V: TRBV29-1
size: NA
J: TRBJ1-4
length: 15
DNA: TGCAGCGTTCGACCTTCCGGGACAGGGGCTGAAAAACTGTTTTTT
CDR3: CSVRPSGTGAEKLFF

D: TRBD2
V: TRBV6-5
size: NA
J: TRBJ2-5
length: 14
DNA: TGTGCCAGCAGCGCGGGGGGTCGCCAAGAGACCCAGTACTTC
CDR3: CASSAGGRQETQYF

D: TRBD2
V: TRBV4-2
size: NA
J: TRBJ2-2
length: 18
DNA: TGTGCCAGCAGCCAATCCTCGACTAGCGCCTCGAACACCGGGGAGCTGTTTTTT
CDR3: CASSQSSTSASNTGELFF

D: TRBD1
V: TRBV7-8
size: once
J: TRBJ2-2
length: 17
DNA: TGTGCCAGCAGTAGTTATCCCGGGACAGGGTTGATCGGGGAGCTGTTTTTT
CDR3: CASSSYPGTGLIGELFF

D: NA
V: TRBV3-1/TRBV3-2
size: NA
J: TRBJ1-6
length: 14
DNA: TGTGCCAGCAGCCAGGGGCAGGGGAATTCACCCCTCCACTTT
CDR3: CASSQGQGNSPLHF

D: TRBD1
V: TRBV29-1
size: NA
J: TRBJ1-1
length: 13
DNA: TGCAGCGTTGTCCAGGGGGCTGGAACTGAAGCTTTCTTT
CDR3: CSVVQGAGTEAFF

D: TRBD1
V: TRBV2
size: NA
J: TRBJ1-4
length: 19
DNA: TGTGCCAGCAGTCCACCGGGACAGGGGATCCCCGCAACTAATGAAAAACTGTTTTTT
CDR3: CASSPPGQGIPATNEKLFF

D: NA
V: TRBV7-2
size: once
J: TRBJ2-1
length: 15
DNA: TGTGCCAGCAGCTTAGCACAGACAAATTACAATGAGCAGTTCTTC
CDR3: CASSLAQTNYNEQFF

D: TRBD1
V: TRBV19
size: NA
J: TRBJ1-2
length: 13
DNA: TGTGCCAGTAGTGCGGGACAGGGCTATGGCTACACCTTC
CDR3: CASSAGQGYGYTF

D: TRBD2
V: TRBV11-2
size: NA
J: TRBJ2-1
length: 15
DNA: TGTGCCAGCAGCTTAGGTACTAGCGGGGCCCATGAGCAGTTCTTC
CDR3: CASSLGTSGAHEQFF

D: TRBD1
V: TRBV30
size: NA
J: TRBJ1-2
length: 12
DNA: TGTGCCTGGAGAGAGGGGGCATTAGGCTACACCTTC
CDR3: CAWREGALGYTF

D: TRBD1
V: TRBV4-1
size: once
J: TRBJ2-1
length: 17
DNA: TGCGCCAGCAGCCAAGATCTCGACAGGACAGGGCGGAATGAGCAGTTCTTC
CDR3: CASSQDLDRTGRNEQFF

D: TRBD1
V: TRBV18
size: NA
J: TRBJ1-2
length: 14
DNA: TGTGCCAGCTCACCGGGACAGGGGGCATTGGGCTACACCTTC
CDR3: CASSPGQGALGYTF

D: TRBD1
V: TRBV29-1
size: few
J: TRBJ1-2
length: 11
DNA: TGCAGCGTGGGACAGGGTGATGGCTACACCTTC
CDR3: CSVGQGDGYTF

D: NA
V: TRBV12-3/TRBV12-4
size: NA
J: TRBJ1-6
length: 13
DNA: TGTGCCACCTCAAGCCTACTGAATTCACCCCTCCACTTT
CDR3: CATSSLLNSPLHF

D: TRBD1
V: TRBV19
size: NA
J: TRBJ1-2
length: 15
DNA: TGTGCCAGTAGTCTCATGACAGGGGAGGGATATGGCTACACCTTC
CDR3: CASSLMTGEGYGYTF

D: TRBD1
V: TRBV5-6
size: NA
J: TRBJ1-2
length: 15
DNA: TGTGCCAGCTCCCTCCGGGACAGGGGCTTTAATGGCTACACCTTC
CDR3: CASSLRDRGFNGYTF

D: NA
V: TRBV7-2
size: NA
J: TRBJ1-5
length: 15
DNA: TGTGCCAGCAGCCATGGTACAAATAGCAATCAGCCCCAGCATTTT
CDR3: CASSHGTNSNQPQHF

D: TRBD1
V: TRBV24-1
size: NA
J: TRBJ2-1
length: 15
DNA: TGTGCCACCAGTGACCGGGACAGAAACTACAATGAGCAGTTCTTC
CDR3: CATSDRDRNYNEQFF

D: TRBD1
V: TRBV4-2
size: once
J: TRBJ2-7
length: 14
DNA: TGTGCCAGCAGCCAAGATGTGAGACAGGGCGAGCAGTACTTC
CDR3: CASSQDVRQGEQYF

D: TRBD1
V: TRBV30
size: NA
J: TRBJ1-4
length: 15
DNA: TGTGCCTGGAGTGTAGGCAGGGGGCAGGATGAAAAACTGTTTTTT
CDR3: CAWSVGRGQDEKLFF

D: TRBD1
V: TRBV27
size: NA
J: TRBJ2-7
length: 16
DNA: TGTGCCAGCACCTGGAGTGGGACAGCAAAGTCCTACGAGCAGTACTTC
CDR3: CASTWSGTAKSYEQYF

D: NA
V: TRBV19
size: NA
J: TRBJ1-1
length: 13
DNA: TGTGCCAGTACTTTAGCTACGGGTTCTGAAGCTTTCTTT
CDR3: CASTLATGSEAFF

D: NA
V: TRBV4-2
size: once
J: TRBJ1-5
length: 15
DNA: TGTGCCAGCAGCCAAGATGGACAGTTCAATCAGCCCCAGCATTTT
CDR3: CASSQDGQFNQPQHF

D: TRBD2
V: TRBV25-1
size: NA
J: TRBJ2-7
length: 17
DNA: TGTGCCAGCAGTGAATATCTGACTAGCGGGGGGGCCGACGAGCAGTACTTC
CDR3: CASSEYLTSGGADEQYF

D: NA
V: TRBV28
size: NA
J: TRBJ1-2
length: 17
DNA: TGTGCCAGCAGCCGAGGTGGTACCCCGGCCCGGGGCTATGGCTACACCTTC
CDR3: CASSRGGTPARGYGYTF